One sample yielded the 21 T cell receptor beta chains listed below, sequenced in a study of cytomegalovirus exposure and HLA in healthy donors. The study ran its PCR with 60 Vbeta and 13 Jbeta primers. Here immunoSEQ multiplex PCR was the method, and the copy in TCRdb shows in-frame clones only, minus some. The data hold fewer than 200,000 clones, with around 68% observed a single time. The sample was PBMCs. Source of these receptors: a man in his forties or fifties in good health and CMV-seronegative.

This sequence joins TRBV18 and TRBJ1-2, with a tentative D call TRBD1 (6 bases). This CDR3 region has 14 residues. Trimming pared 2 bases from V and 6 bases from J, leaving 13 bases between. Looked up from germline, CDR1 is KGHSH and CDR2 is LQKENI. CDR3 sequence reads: CASSPSLRGDGYTF. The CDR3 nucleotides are TGTGCCAGCTCACCAAGCCTCAGGGGTGATGGCTACACCTTC.

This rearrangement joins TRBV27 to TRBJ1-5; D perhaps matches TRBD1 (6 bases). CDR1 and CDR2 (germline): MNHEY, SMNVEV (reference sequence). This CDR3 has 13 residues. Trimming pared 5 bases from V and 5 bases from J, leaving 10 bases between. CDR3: CASSGQSYQPQHF. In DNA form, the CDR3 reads TGTGCCAGCAGTGGACAGTCATATCAGCCCCAGCATTTT.

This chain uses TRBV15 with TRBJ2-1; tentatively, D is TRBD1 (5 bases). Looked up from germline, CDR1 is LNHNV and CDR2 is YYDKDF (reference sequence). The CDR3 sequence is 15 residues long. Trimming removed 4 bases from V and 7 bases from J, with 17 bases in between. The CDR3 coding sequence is TGTGCCACCAGCAATCGCAGGGAAAGTGGAAATGAGCAGTTCTTC. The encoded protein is CATSNRRESGNEQFF.

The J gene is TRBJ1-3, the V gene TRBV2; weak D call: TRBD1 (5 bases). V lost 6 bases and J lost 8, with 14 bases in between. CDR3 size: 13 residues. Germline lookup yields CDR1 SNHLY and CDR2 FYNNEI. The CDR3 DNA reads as TGTGCCAGCAGGGACGGGGGTAGGGACACCATATATTTT. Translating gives CASRDGGRDTIYF. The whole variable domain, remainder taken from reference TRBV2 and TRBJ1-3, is EPEVTQTPSHQVTQMGQEVILRCVPISNHLYFYWYRQILGQKVEFLVSFYNNEISEKSEIFDDQFSVERPDGSNFTLKIRSTKLEDSAMYFCASRDGGRDTIYFGEGSWLTVV.

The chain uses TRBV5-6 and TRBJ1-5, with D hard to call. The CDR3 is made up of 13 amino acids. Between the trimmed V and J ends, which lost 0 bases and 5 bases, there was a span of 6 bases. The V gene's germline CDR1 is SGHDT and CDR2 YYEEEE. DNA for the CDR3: TGTGCCAGCAGCTTGGGCGGGGATCAGCCCCAGCATTTT. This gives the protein CASSLGGDQPQHF.

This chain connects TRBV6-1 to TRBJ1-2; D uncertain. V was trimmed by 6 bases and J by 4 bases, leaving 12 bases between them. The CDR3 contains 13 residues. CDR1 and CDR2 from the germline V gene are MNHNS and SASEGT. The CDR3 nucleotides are TGTGCCAGCAGCTTACAGCCTCCCTATGGCTACACCTTC. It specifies CASSLQPPYGYTF.

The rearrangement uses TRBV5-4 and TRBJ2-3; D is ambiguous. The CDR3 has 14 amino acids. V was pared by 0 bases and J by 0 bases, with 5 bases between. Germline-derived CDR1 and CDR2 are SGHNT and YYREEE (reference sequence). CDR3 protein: CASSLAGSTDTQYF. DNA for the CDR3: TGTGCCAGCAGCTTGGCAGGTAGCACAGATACGCAGTATTTT.

The CDR3: CASSPTGTLNTGELFF. The CDR3 region has the DNA TGTGCCAGCTCACCGACCGGGACACTGAACACCGGGGAGCTGTTTTTT. The gene calls are TRBV18 and TRBJ2-2, with D possibly matching TRBD1 (6 bases). The CDR3 runs to 16 residues. With 3 bases removed from V and 1 base from J, the gap between germline ends came to 12 bases. CDR1 is KGHSH, CDR2 LQKENI, per germline. Filled out from reference TRBV18 and TRBJ2-2, the complete variable domain reads NAGVMQNPRHLVRRRGQEARLRCSPMKGHSHVYWYRQLPEEGLKFMVYLQKENIIDESGMPKERFSAEFPKEGPSILRIQQVVRGDSAAYFCASSPTGTLNTGELFFGEGSRLTVL.

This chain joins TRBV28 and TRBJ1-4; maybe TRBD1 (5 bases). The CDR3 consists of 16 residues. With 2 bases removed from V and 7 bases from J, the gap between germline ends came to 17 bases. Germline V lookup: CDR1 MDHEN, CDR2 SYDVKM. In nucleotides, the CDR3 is TGTGCCAGCAGTTTACCCCTATGGGGTCAGGGTGAAAAACTGTTTTTT. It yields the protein CASSLPLWGQGEKLFF.

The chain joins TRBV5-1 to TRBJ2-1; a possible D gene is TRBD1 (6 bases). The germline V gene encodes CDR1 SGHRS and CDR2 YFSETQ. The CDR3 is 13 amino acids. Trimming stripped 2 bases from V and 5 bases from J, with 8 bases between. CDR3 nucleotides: TGCGCCAGCAGCTTATCAGGGGACAATGAGCAGTTCTTC. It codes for CASSLSGDNEQFF.

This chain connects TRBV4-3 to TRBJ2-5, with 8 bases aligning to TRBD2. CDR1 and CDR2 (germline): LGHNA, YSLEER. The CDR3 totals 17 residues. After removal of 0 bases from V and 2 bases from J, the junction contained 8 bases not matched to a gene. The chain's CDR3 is CASSQDLSGGTQETQYF. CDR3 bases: TGCGCCAGCAGCCAAGATCTCAGCGGGGGAACACAAGAGACCCAGTACTTC.

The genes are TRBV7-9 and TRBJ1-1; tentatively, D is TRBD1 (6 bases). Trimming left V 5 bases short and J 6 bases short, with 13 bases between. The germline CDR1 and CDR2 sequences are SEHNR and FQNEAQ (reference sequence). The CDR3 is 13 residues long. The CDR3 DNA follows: TGTGCCAGCAGCGCTAACAGGGCCGCTGAAGCTTTCTTT. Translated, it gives CASSANRAAEAFF. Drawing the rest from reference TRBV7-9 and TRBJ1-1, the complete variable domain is DTGVSQNPRHKITKRGQNVTFRCDPISEHNRLYWYRQTLGQGPEFLTYFQNEAQLEKSRLLSDRFSAERPKGSFSTLEIQRTEQGDSAMYLCASSANRAAEAFFGQGTRLTVV.

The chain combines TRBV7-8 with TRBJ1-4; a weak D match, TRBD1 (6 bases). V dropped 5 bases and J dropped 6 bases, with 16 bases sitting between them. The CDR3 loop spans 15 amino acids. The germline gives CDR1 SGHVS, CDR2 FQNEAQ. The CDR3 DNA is TGTGCCAGCAGCACCTTGGGGGGGGCTGATGAAAAACTGTTTTTT. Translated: CASSTLGGADEKLFF. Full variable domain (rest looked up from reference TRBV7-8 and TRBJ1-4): GAGVSQSPRYKVAKRGQDVALRCDPISGHVSLFWYQQALGQGPEFLTYFQNEAQLDKSGLPSDRFFAERPEGSVSTLKIQRTQQEDSAVYLCASSTLGGADEKLFFGSGTQLSVL.

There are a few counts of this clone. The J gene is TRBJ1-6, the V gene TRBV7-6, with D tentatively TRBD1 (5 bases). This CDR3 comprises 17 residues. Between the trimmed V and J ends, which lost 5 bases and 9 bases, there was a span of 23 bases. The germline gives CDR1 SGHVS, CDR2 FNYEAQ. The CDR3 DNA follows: TGTGCCAGCAGCCCCTCGGGTAGGGGCAGTACAGGTTCACCCCTCCACTTT. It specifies CASSPSGRGSTGSPLHF.

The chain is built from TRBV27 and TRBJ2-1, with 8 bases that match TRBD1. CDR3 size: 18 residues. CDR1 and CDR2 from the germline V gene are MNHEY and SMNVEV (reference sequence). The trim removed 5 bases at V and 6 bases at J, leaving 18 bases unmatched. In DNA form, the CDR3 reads TGTGCCAGCAGTGGTAGGAGGCCTGACAGGGGATTGAGCAATGAGCAGTTCTTC. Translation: CASSGRRPDRGLSNEQFF.

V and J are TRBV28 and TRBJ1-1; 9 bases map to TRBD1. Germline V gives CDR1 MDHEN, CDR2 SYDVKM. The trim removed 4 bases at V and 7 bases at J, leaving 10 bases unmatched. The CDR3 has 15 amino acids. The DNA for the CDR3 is TGTGCCAGCAGTTCTCCTCCGACAGGGGGTGGTGAAGCTTTCTTT. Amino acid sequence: CASSSPPTGGGEAFF.

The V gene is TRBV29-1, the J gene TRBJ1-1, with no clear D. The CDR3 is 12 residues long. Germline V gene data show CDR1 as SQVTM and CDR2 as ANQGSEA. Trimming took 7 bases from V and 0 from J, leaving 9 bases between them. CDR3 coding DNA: TGCAGCGGATGTACAGTGAACACTGAAGCTTTCTTT. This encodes CSGCTVNTEAFF.

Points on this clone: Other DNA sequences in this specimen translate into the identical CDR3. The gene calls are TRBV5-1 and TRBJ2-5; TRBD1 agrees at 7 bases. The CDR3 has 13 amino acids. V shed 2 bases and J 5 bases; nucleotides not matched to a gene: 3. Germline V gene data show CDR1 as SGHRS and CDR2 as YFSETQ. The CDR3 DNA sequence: TGCGCCAGCAGCTTAGGGGGCGGTGAGACCCAGTACTTC. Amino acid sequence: CASSLGGGETQYF.

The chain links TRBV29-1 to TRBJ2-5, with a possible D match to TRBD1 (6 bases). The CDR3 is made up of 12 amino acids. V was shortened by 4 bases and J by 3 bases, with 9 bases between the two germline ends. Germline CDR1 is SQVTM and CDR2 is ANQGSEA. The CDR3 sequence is CSVVAGEETQYF. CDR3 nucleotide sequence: TGCAGCGTTGTGGCAGGGGAAGAGACCCAGTACTTC.

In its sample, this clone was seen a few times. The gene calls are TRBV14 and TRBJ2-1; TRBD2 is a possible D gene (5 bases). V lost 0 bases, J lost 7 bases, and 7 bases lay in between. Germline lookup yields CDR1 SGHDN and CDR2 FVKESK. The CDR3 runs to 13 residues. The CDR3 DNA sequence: TGTGCCAGCAGCCAAGATCGCGGGAATGAGCAGTTCTTC. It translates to CASSQDRGNEQFF.

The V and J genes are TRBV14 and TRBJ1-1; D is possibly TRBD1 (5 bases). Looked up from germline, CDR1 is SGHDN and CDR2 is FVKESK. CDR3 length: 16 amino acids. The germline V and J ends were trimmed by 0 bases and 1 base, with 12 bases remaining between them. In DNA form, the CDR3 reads TGTGCCAGCAGCCAAGATTGGGGCAGGACGAACACTGAAGCTTTCTTT. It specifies CASSQDWGRTNTEAFF.